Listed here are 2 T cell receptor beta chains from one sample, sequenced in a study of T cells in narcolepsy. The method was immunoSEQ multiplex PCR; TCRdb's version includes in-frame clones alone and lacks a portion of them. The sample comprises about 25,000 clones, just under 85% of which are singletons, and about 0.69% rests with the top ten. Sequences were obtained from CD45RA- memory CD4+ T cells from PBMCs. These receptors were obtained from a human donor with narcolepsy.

The CDR3 sequence is CASSLIQGFEAFF. CDR3 nucleotide sequence: TGTGCCAGCAGCCTAATACAGGGGTTTGAAGCTTTCTTT. V and J are TRBV14 and TRBJ1-1, with 7 bases identical to TRBD1. CDR3 length: 13 amino acids. Losses at the gene ends were 4 bases for V and 7 bases for J; bases not matched to a gene: 6. Germline lookup yields CDR1 SGHDN and CDR2 FVKESK.

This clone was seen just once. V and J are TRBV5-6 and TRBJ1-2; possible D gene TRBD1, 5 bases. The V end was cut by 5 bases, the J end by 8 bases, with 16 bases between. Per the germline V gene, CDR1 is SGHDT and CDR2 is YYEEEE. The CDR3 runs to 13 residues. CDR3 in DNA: TGTGCCAGCAGTCTCCCGGGACCTGAGGGCTACACCTTC. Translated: CASSLPGPEGYTF. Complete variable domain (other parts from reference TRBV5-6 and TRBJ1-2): DAGVTQSPTHLIKTRGQQVTLRCSPKSGHDTVSWYQQALGQGPQFIFQYYEEEERQRGNFPDRFSGHQFPNYSSELNVNALLLGDSALYLCASSLPGPEGYTFGSGTRLTVV.